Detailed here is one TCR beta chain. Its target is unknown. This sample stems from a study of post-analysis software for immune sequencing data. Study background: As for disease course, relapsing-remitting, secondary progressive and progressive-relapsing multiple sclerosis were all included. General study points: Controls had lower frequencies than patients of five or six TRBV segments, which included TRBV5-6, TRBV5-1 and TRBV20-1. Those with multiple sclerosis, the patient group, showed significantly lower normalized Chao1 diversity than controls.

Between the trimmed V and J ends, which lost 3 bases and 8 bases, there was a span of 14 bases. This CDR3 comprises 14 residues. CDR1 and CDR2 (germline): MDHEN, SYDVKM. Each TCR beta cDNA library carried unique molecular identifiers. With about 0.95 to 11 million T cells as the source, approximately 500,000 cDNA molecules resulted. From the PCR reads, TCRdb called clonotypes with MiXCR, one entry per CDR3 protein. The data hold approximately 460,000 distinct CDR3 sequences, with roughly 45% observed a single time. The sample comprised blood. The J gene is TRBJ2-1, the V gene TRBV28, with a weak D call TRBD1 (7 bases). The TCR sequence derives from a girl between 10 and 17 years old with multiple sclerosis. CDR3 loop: CASSFFARGDEQFF. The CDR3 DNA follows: TGTGCCAGCAGTTTTTTTGCCAGGGGGGATGAGCAGTTCTTC.